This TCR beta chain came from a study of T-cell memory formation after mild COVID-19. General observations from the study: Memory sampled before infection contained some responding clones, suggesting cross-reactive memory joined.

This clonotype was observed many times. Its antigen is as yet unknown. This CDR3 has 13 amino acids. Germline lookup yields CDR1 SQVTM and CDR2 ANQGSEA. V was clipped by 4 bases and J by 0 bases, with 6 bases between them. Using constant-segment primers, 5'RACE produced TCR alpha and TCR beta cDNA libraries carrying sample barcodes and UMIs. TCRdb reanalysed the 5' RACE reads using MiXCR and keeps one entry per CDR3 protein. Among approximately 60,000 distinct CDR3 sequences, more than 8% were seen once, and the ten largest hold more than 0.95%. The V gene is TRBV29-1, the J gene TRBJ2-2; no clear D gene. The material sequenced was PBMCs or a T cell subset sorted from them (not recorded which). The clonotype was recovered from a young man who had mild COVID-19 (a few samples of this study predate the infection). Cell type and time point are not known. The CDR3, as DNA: TGCAGCGTTGGCACACCGAACACCGGGGAGCTGTTTTTT. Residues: CSVGTPNTGELFF.